The next 25 T cell receptor beta chains were all read from a single sample in a study of PD-L1 blockade in urothelial cancer (dated by TCRdb to 2016 to 2017). Receptor libraries were prepared by the immunoSEQ multiplex PCR assay. Not all clones reach the TCRdb copy of this immuneACCESS table, which keeps in-frame sequences only. Checked studies attribute under half of the gap to unresolved V genes and leave the rest unexplained. The sample profile shows 45,000 or so clones; roughly four fifths of them were found once. 3% to 3.5% of the sample is held by the ten biggest clonotypes. Source: PBMCs, taken around atezolizumab (anti-PD-L1) treatment. The receptors were gathered from a man in his sixties or seventies with urothelial cancer.

The chain couples TRBV15 to TRBJ1-5, with no clear D. CDR3 length: 16 amino acids. Germline V CDR1 and CDR2: LNHNV, YYDKDF (reference sequence). The V gene lost 0 bases and the J gene lost 0 bases, with 9 bases spanning the gap. CDR3 region: CATSREQMNSNQPQHF. The CDR3 DNA is TGTGCCACCAGCAGAGAACAGATGAATAGCAATCAGCCCCAGCATTTT.

The chain couples TRBV7-2 to TRBJ2-7, with D perhaps TRBD2 (5 bases). The CDR3 is 13 residues long. CDR1 is SGHTA, CDR2 FQGNSA, per germline. V lost 5 bases to trimming and J lost 4 bases, with 12 bases between them. CDR3 nucleotide sequence: TGTGCCAGCAGCATGAGGGTTTGGTACGAGCAGTACTTC. It specifies CASSMRVWYEQYF.

This sequence joins TRBV18 and TRBJ1-4; 9 positions agree with TRBD1. The V and J ends lost 6 bases and 4 bases, in that order; junction bases with no gene match: 6. The CDR3 extends over 15 amino acids. CDR1 and CDR2 (germline): KGHSH, LQKENI. The DNA for the CDR3 is TGTGCCAGCTCGCCCAACAGGGGGCATAATGAAAAACTGTTTTTT. Residues: CASSPNRGHNEKLFF.

By sample fraction, this clone is medium-sized. The V and J genes are TRBV5-4 and TRBJ2-1; D is uncertain. This CDR3 comprises 12 residues. The V gene lost 0 bases and the J gene lost 7 bases, with 5 bases spanning the gap. The germline V gene encodes CDR1 SGHNT and CDR2 YYREEE (reference sequence). DNA of the CDR3: TGTGCCAGCAGCTTGGCCATGAATGAGCAGTTCTTC. It is translated as CASSLAMNEQFF.

The chain recombines TRBV5-1 with TRBJ1-1; D remains ambiguous. Per germline, CDR1 SGHRS and CDR2 YFSETQ. Deletions cut 2 bases from V and 0 bases from J, with 8 bases between. The CDR3 totals 14 residues. The CDR3 nucleotides read TGCGCCAGCAGCTTCGACATTTTGAACACTGAAGCTTTCTTT. Translation: CASSFDILNTEAFF.

This sequence joins TRBV5-4 and TRBJ2-3; TRBD1 agrees at 10 bases. Trimming at V came to 2 bases and at J to 6 bases, leaving 6 bases not matched to a gene. From germline, CDR1 is SGHNT and CDR2 YYREEE (reference sequence). The CDR3 has 15 residues. This CDR3 reads CASSLWDRGLDTQYF. In DNA form, the CDR3 reads TGTGCCAGCAGCTTATGGGACAGGGGTTTGGATACGCAGTATTTT.

This chain connects TRBV19 to TRBJ2-2, with 8 bases fitting TRBD2. Germline assignment: CDR1 LNHDA and CDR2 SQIVND (reference sequence). The CDR3 contains 16 residues. V lost 4 bases, J lost 0 bases, and 4 bases stayed unmatched. CDR3 bases: TGTGCCAGTAGTAGGGCTAGCGGGCCGAACACCGGGGAGCTGTTTTTT. It is translated as CASSRASGPNTGELFF.

The V gene is TRBV4-3, the J gene TRBJ2-1; 12 nucleotides match TRBD2. CDR1 and CDR2 (germline): LGHNA, YSLEER. The CDR3 contains 18 residues. The V segment lost 4 bases and the J segment 0 bases; nucleotides outside the gene matches: 7. This CDR3 reads CASSLTSGGYVSYNEQFF. The CDR3 bases are TGCGCCAGCAGCCTGACTAGCGGGGGCTATGTCTCCTACAATGAGCAGTTCTTC.

This clone has just one count. This chain uses TRBV9 with TRBJ2-3, with D possibly TRBD2 on 6 matching bases. Looked up from germline, CDR1 is SGDLS and CDR2 is YYNGEE. V was shortened by 3 bases and J by 2 bases, with 13 bases between the two germline ends. The CDR3 length is 15 residues. The CDR3: CASSAGTFPTDTQYF. In nucleotides, the CDR3 is TGTGCCAGCAGCGCCGGGACTTTTCCCACAGATACGCAGTATTTT.

V usage is TRBV28 and J usage is TRBJ1-1; no clear D. Germline V gives CDR1 MDHEN, CDR2 SYDVKM. This CDR3 is built from 16 residues. Trimming removed 7 bases from V and 5 bases from J, with 23 bases in between. The CDR3 reads CASNPRSPAIRTEAFF. Here the CDR3 DNA reads TGTGCCAGCAACCCCCGGAGTCCGGCGATCCGGACTGAAGCTTTCTTT.

The chain has TRBV5-4 and TRBJ1-3; no clear D gene. V was shortened by 1 base and J by 2 bases, with 10 bases between the two germline ends. The length of the CDR3 is 15 residues. Germline V gene data show CDR1 as SGHNT and CDR2 as YYREEE (reference sequence). The CDR3 reads CASSLPGDPGNTIYF. DNA for the CDR3: TGTGCCAGCAGCTTGCCGGGAGACCCTGGAAACACCATATATTTT.

V is TRBV19 and J is TRBJ2-1, with D perhaps matching TRBD1 (6 bases). CDR1 LNHDA and CDR2 SQIVND come from the germline V gene (reference sequence). This CDR3 has 16 residues. Trimming took off 1 base at V and 3 bases at J, with 13 bases between the two ends. The CDR3 DNA is TGTGCCAGTAGTATAGGAGGGGGACCCAACTACAATGAGCAGTTCTTC. Its translation: CASSIGGGPNYNEQFF.

The chain is built from TRBV5-4 and TRBJ1-2; tentative D call: TRBD1 (5 bases). Trimming cost V 1 base and J 7 bases, with 11 bases left between them. The CDR3 runs 13 residues. Germline V gives CDR1 SGHNT, CDR2 YYREEE (reference sequence). CDR3 DNA sequence: TGTGCCAGCAGCTTGAGGCCAGGGCCTGGCTACACCTTC. Protein product: CASSLRPGPGYTF.

This clone was recorded a few times. V gene TRBV11-2 combines with J gene TRBJ2-1; D unclear. There are 16 residues in the CDR3. Germline V lookup: CDR1 SGHAT, CDR2 FQNNGV. Deletions cut 5 bases from V and 1 base from J, with 15 bases between. CDR3 sequence reads: CASSTKTAVSYNEQFF. Written as DNA, the CDR3 is TGTGCCAGCAGCACTAAAACCGCGGTTTCCTACAATGAGCAGTTCTTC.

The CDR3 is CAWMITGGQGTEAFF. For the CDR3, the DNA is TGTGCCTGGATGATAACGGGGGGACAGGGCACTGAAGCTTTCTTT. V is TRBV30 and J is TRBJ1-1, with 9 bases aligning to TRBD1. Germline-derived CDR1 and CDR2 are GTSNPN and SVGIG (reference sequence). Germline trimming cut 4 bases from V and 4 bases from J; bases unmatched to any gene: 10. The CDR3 is made up of 15 amino acids.

This rearrangement joins TRBV30 to TRBJ1-5; 10 bases agree with TRBD1. The CDR3 is 18 amino acids. Losses at the gene ends were 4 bases for V and 2 bases for J; bases not matched to a gene: 14. The germline V gene has CDR1 GTSNPN and CDR2 SVGIG (reference sequence). CDR3 nucleotide sequence: TGTGCCTGGATGGGAGGGGGGACAGGGGAAAGTGGCAATCAGCCCCAGCATTTT. This encodes CAWMGGGTGESGNQPQHF. The whole variable domain, filled in from reference TRBV30 and TRBJ1-5, reads SQTIHQWPATLVQPVGSPLSLECTVEGTSNPNLYWYRQAAGRGLQLLFYSVGIGQISSEVPQNLSASRPQDRQFILSSKKLLLSDSGFYLCAWMGGGTGESGNQPQHFGDGTRLSIL.

The chain couples TRBV11-1 to TRBJ2-3; D perhaps matches TRBD2 (7 bases). Trimming cost V 3 bases and J 2 bases, with 15 bases left between them. In germline, CDR1 is SGHAT, CDR2 FQDESV (reference sequence). The CDR3 totals 16 residues. The CDR3, as DNA: TGTGCCAGCAGCTTTCGTCGCGGGGGCCTCACAGATACGCAGTATTTT. Residues: CASSFRRGGLTDTQYF.

The rearrangement uses TRBV27 and TRBJ1-4; 8 nucleotides match TRBD1. The CDR3 is 15 amino acids. Germline trimming cut 3 bases from V and 7 bases from J; bases unmatched to any gene: 7. CDR1 and CDR2 from the germline V gene are MNHEY and SMNVEV (reference sequence). The CDR3 region is CASSFDDRGGEKLFF. The CDR3 DNA reads as TGTGCCAGCAGTTTTGACGACAGGGGAGGTGAAAAACTGTTTTTT. Full variable domain (remainder filled in from reference TRBV27 and TRBJ1-4): EAQVTQNPRYLITVTGKKLTVTCSQNMNHEYMSWYRQDPGLGLRQIYYSMNVEVTDKGDVPEGYKVSRKEKRNFPLILESPSPNQTSLYFCASSFDDRGGEKLFFGSGTQLSVL.

The rearrangement uses TRBV21-1 and TRBJ1-2; the table's D call of TRBD1 was not tested on the DNA. TRBV21-1 is a known pseudogene. CDR3 length: 13 amino acids. In DNA form, the CDR3 reads TGTGCCAGCGGCACTAAGGGGAACTATGGCTACACCTTC. As protein: CASGTKGNYGYTF.

The chain couples TRBV5-1 to TRBJ2-1, with D maybe TRBD2 (5 bases). This CDR3 comprises 14 residues. Germline assignment: CDR1 SGHRS and CDR2 YFSETQ. Trimming shortened V by 4 bases and J by 6 bases, and 14 bases separated the two germline ends. CDR3 residues: CASSEGTSLNEQFF. The CDR3 bases are TGCGCCAGCAGCGAAGGCACTAGTCTCAATGAGCAGTTCTTC.

The chain employs TRBV30 and TRBJ1-5; no firm D call. Looked up from germline, CDR1 is GTSNPN and CDR2 is SVGIG (reference sequence). Deletions cut 0 bases from V and 7 bases from J, with 16 bases between. This CDR3 is 15 amino acids long. Written as DNA, the CDR3 is TGTGCCTGGAGTGTAGGTTCGAGCTCAGGACAGCCCCAGCATTTT. It codes for CAWSVGSSSGQPQHF.

The V call is TRBV7-3, the J call TRBJ2-2; maybe TRBD2 (6 bases). The V gene lost 4 bases and the J gene lost 4 bases, with 19 bases spanning the gap. The germline gives CDR1 SGHTA, CDR2 FQGTGA. The length of the CDR3 is 17 residues. CDR3 nucleotide sequence: TGTGCCAGCAGCTCTCTTGGTGATAGCGGCACCACCGGGGAGCTGTTTTTT. It specifies CASSSLGDSGTTGELFF. The variable domain in full, completed from reference TRBV7-3 and TRBJ2-2, reads GAGVSQTPSNKVTEKGKYVELRCDPISGHTALYWYRQSLGQGPEFLIYFQGTGAADDSGLPNDRFFAVRPEGSVSTLKIQRTERGDSAVYLCASSSLGDSGTTGELFFGEGSRLTVL.

The V call is TRBV28, the J call TRBJ1-2, with 12 bases identical to TRBD1. The CDR3 is 16 amino acids. Germline loops: CDR1 MDHEN, CDR2 SYDVKM. V gave up 7 bases and J gave up 4 bases; unmatched junction bases: 10. The chain's CDR3 is CASTGGTGGSAYGYTF. The CDR3 bases are TGTGCCAGCACTGGGGGGACAGGGGGCTCTGCCTATGGCTACACCTTC.

V and J are TRBV27 and TRBJ2-1; TRBD2 agrees at 7 bases. The germline gives CDR1 MNHEY, CDR2 SMNVEV (reference sequence). Trimming at V came to 3 bases and at J to 3 bases, leaving 14 bases not matched to a gene. The CDR3 is 18 residues long. The DNA for the CDR3 is TGTGCCAGCAGTTTTGGGACTAAGAGGGCCATTAACTACAATGAGCAGTTCTTC. This sequence encodes CASSFGTKRAINYNEQFF.

This chain links TRBV6-1 with TRBJ1-6; weak D call: TRBD1 (6 bases). V lost 4 bases and J 7 bases, leaving 14 bases between the germline ends. In germline, CDR1 is MNHNS, CDR2 SASEGT. This CDR3 contains 15 residues. For the CDR3, the DNA is TGTGCCAGCAGTGTCAACAGGGCGGGCAATTCACCCCTCCACTTT. It codes for CASSVNRAGNSPLHF.